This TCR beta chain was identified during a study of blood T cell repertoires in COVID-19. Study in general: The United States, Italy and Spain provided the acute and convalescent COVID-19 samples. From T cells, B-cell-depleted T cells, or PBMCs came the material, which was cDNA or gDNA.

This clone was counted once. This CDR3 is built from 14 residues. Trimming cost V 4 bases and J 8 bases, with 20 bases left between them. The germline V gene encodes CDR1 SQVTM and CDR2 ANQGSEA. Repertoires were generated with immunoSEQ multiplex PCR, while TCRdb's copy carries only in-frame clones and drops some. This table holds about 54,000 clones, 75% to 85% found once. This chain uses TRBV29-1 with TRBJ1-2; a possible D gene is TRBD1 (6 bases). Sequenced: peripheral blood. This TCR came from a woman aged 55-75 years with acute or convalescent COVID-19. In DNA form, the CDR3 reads TGCAGCGTTGTTCTTGGGGGCAGGCCGCGAGGCTACACCTTC. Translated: CSVVLGGRPRGYTF.